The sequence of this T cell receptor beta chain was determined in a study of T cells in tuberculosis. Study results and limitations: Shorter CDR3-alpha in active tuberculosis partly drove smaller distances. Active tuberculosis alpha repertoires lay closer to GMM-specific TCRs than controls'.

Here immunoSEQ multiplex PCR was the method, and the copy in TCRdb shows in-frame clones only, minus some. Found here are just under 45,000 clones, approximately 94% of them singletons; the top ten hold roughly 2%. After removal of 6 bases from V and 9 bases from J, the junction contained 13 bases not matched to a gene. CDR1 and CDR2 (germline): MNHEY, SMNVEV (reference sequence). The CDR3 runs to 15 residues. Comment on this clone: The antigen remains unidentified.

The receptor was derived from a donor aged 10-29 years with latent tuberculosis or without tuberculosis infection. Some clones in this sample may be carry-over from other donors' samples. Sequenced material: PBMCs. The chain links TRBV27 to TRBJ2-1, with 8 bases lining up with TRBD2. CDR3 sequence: CASRAGGVLIIEQFF. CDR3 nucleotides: TGTGCCAGCAGGGCGGGGGGAGTACTGATTATTGAGCAGTTCTTC.